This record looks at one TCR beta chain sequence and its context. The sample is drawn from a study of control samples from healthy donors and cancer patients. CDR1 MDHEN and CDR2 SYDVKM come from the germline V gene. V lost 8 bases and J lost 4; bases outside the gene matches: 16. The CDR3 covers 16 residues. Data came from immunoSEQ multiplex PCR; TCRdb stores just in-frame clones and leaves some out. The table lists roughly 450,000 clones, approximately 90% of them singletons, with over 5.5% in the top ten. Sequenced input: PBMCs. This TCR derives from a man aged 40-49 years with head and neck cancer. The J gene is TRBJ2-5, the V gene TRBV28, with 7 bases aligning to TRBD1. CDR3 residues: CASGLARDSVGETQYF. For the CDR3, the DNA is TGTGCCAGCGGGTTAGCAAGGGACAGTGTAGGAGAGACCCAGTACTTC.